Only a few counts were recorded for the clone carrying this T cell receptor beta chain. Antigen unknown. Germline V lookup: CDR1 SGHTA, CDR2 FQGNSA. V was shortened by 2 bases and J by 8 bases, with 12 bases between the two germline ends. CDR3 length equals 13 residues. Full-length variable regions came from constant-region reverse primers plus semi-nested Nested Universal Primer A PCR. TCRdb recomputed calls from the 5' RACE reads with MiXCR, one row per CDR3 protein. The sample has about 62,000 distinct CDR3 sequences, under 35% seen once; the top ten hold around 2%. Study-level points and caveats: In terms of TCR gene usage, tumor memory CD4+ T cells clustered together with blood and lymph node memory CD4+ cells, as well as with lymph node naive CD4+ cells. The larger cohort examined one V-J beta rearrangement, not whole repertoires.

Naive CD4+ cells had CD25+ Tregs removed. This receptor was identified in a female donor with breast cancer. The chain combines TRBV7-2 with TRBJ1-2, with unresolved D. Sequencing was done on a sample of tumor-infiltrating naive CD4+ T cells sorted from the breast tumor. The subset was: naive CD4+ T cells, CD4+CD45RA+CD25-. DNA for the CDR3: TGTGCCAGCAGCTTACAAGTGGGGAGGGGCTACACCTTC. Protein sequence: CASSLQVGRGYTF.